This section outlines one T cell receptor (beta chain) sequence together with its context. The antigen remains unidentified. Authors' analysis steps: Samples contained a median of roughly 99,000 TCRs, with a range of roughly 20,000 to 700,000. Each CDR3 protein is one row after TCRdb ran MiXCR on the RACE reads. The V and J calls here are based on TCRdb, not the publication. Of 95,000 or so distinct CDR3 sequences listed, approximately 10% are singletons. Time point reported: patch test 2, 6 weeks after DPC sensitization. Treatment reported: therapeutic diphenylcyclopropenone sensitization with weekly scalp DPC. Germline CDR1 is LGHDT and CDR2 is YNNKEL (reference sequence). V lost 1 base and J lost 5, with 15 bases in between. The CDR3 loop spans 16 amino acids. This specimen belongs to a study of human T cells and chemical hapten exposure. The overall study: Patients received weekly diphenylcyclopropenone doses to the scalp throughout the approximately 25-week study.

Notes on the study in general: Significantly more large CDR3 similarity clusters arose among expanded TCRs than among controls.

Sequenced material: whole blood, taken in connection with sensitization to the hapten diphenylcyclopropenone (DPC). V and J are TRBV3-1 and TRBJ2-1; D gene uncertain. The sequence derives from a woman in her 40s with alopecia areata. Some clones in this sample may be carry-over from other donors' samples. The CDR3 loop reads CASSQGGPRNNNEQFF. The CDR3 DNA follows: TGTGCCAGCAGCCAAGGCGGTCCGCGGAATAACAATGAGCAGTTCTTC.